This T cell receptor beta chain derives from a study of shared clonotypes between healthy human individuals. With V trimmed by 6 bases and J by 0 bases, 1 base remained unmatched. Germline-derived CDR1 and CDR2 are MGHRA and YSYEKL. The CDR3 totals 14 residues. Sequenced by immunoSEQ multiplex PCR; TCRdb stores in-frame clones only, minus some. The sample has roughly 1,000,000 clones, approximately 80% seen once; the top ten hold more than 0.45%. Sequencing was done on a sample of memory CD4+ T cells from PBMCs. This sample's subset: CD45RA-negative fraction. The sequence came from a man aged 18 to 30 in good health. Some clones in this sample may be carry-over from other donors' samples. This chain connects TRBV4-1 to TRBJ1-4, with 7 positions matching TRBD1. Here the CDR3 reads CASRRGPTNEKLFF. The CDR3 bases are TGCGCCAGCAGAAGGGGGCCAACTAATGAAAAACTGTTTTTT.